Below, 4 T cell receptor beta chains from the same sample are listed, as sequenced in a study of metastatic and nonmetastatic thyroid tumors. Among the patients, none had received any treatment before thyroid surgery. TCRdb redid the clone calls on the PCR reads using MiXCR. Here the sample spans some 20,000 clones, 28% being singletons. Sequenced sample: tumor tissue. The origin of the receptors is a female donor with papillary thyroid cancer or a benign thyroid nodule (not recorded which). Some clones in this sample may be carry-over from other donors' samples.

This chain uses TRBV11-2 with TRBJ1-6, with a tentative D call TRBD1 (6 bases). The CDR3 has 17 residues. Germline V CDR1 and CDR2: SGHAT, FQNNGV. The V end was cut by 0 bases, the J end by 4 bases, with 13 bases between. The CDR3 coding sequence is TGTGCCAGCAGCTTAGATACGGGGGCGAGATATAATTCACCCCTCCACTTT. Protein product: CASSLDTGARYNSPLHF.

The table lists this clone with many counts. The chain joins TRBV10-3 to TRBJ1-1; D not certain. CDR1 is ENHRY and CDR2 is SYGVKD in the germline V gene. Trimming shortened V by 7 bases and J by 8 bases, and 14 bases separated the two germline ends. The CDR3 runs to 12 residues. The CDR3 coding sequence is TGTGCCATCACCGACGGCTGGGCAGAAGCTTTCTTT. It specifies CAITDGWAEAFF.

This clone showed up many times. This chain joins TRBV28 and TRBJ1-4; maybe TRBD1 (6 bases). CDR3 length: 16 amino acids. The V end lost 3 bases, the J end lost 5 bases, and 16 bases lay between the germline ends. CDR1 is MDHEN and CDR2 is SYDVKM in the germline V gene. The CDR3 coding sequence is TGTGCCAGCAGTTTGAAATACGGACAGCAAAATGAAAAACTGTTTTTT. Amino acid sequence: CASSLKYGQQNEKLFF.

This chain links TRBV11-1 with TRBJ1-2; no reliable D call. Trimming left V 3 bases short and J 2 bases short, with 16 bases between. This CDR3 comprises 16 residues. Looked up from germline, CDR1 is SGHAT and CDR2 is FQDESV (reference sequence). The CDR3 sequence is CASSFRGEARNYGYTF. In nucleotides, the CDR3 is TGTGCCAGCAGCTTTCGGGGTGAGGCTAGGAACTATGGCTACACCTTC.